A single sample is the source of the 10 T cell receptor beta chains below, sequenced in a study of blood T cell repertoires in COVID-19. Data came from immunoSEQ multiplex PCR; TCRdb stores just in-frame clones and leaves some out. The sample lists 65,000 to 90,000 clones, roughly 82% occurring once. Sequencing input: peripheral blood. All receptors derive from a man between 60 and 75 years old with acute or convalescent COVID-19.

The rearrangement links TRBV28 to TRBJ1-1, with D tentatively TRBD1 (5 bases). Trimming cost V 2 bases and J 8 bases, with 9 bases left between them. The CDR3 length is 12 residues. Germline CDR1 reads MDHEN; CDR2 reads SYDVKM. Here the CDR3 DNA reads TGTGCCAGCAGTTTAGAACGGGGGGAAGCTTTCTTT. Protein product: CASSLERGEAFF.

This clone was seen only a few times. This sequence joins TRBV19 and TRBJ1-5, with unresolved D. The CDR3 runs to 13 residues. Trimming removed 3 bases from V and 2 bases from J, with 5 bases in between. Germline assignment: CDR1 LNHDA and CDR2 SQIVND (reference sequence). The CDR3 is CASSISGNQPQHF. In DNA form, the CDR3 reads TGTGCCAGTAGTATTTCGGGCAATCAGCCCCAGCATTTT.

This clone was recorded a few times. This sequence joins TRBV6-5 and TRBJ1-2, with D perhaps TRBD1 (5 bases). V was clipped by 5 bases and J by 4 bases, with 14 bases between them. The CDR3 contains 14 residues. Germline CDR1 reads MNHEY; CDR2 reads SVGAGI. CDR3 nucleotides: TGTGCCAGCAGTACACCGACAGCACCCTATGGCTACACCTTC. Amino acid sequence: CASSTPTAPYGYTF.

This chain links TRBV21-1 with TRBJ2-7; the table assigns TRBD2, which was not confirmed against the DNA. TRBV21-1 is a recognized pseudogene. The CDR3 runs 13 residues. In nucleotides, the CDR3 is TGTGCCGGTTTCTCTGGCGGGAGCAACGAGCAGTACTTC. Residues: CAGFSGGSNEQYF.

The genes are TRBV10-1 and TRBJ1-6; 7 bases are shared with TRBD1. This CDR3 region has 13 residues. Losses at the gene ends were 10 bases for V and 9 bases for J; bases not matched to a gene: 9. Germline loops: CDR1 WNHNN, CDR2 SYGVQD (reference sequence). CDR3 coding DNA: TGCGCCATTCCACAGGGGCCCCCTTCACCCCTCCACTTT. It specifies CAIPQGPPSPLHF.

This chain connects TRBV10-1 to TRBJ2-2; perhaps TRBD1 as D (6 bases). There are 15 residues in the CDR3. Trimming left V 4 bases short and J 7 bases short, with 16 bases between. CDR1 is WNHNN, CDR2 SYGVQD, per germline (reference sequence). CDR3 DNA sequence: TGCGCCAGCAGTGTAGTAGGGGGATATGACGGGGAGCTGTTTTTT. This sequence encodes CASSVVGGYDGELFF.

The chain has TRBV12-2 and TRBJ2-7; the table names TRBD2, a call not compared with the DNA. TRBV12-2 is deemed a pseudogene. The CDR3 has 12 amino acids. The CDR3 reads CASRLTSWEQYF. DNA of the CDR3: TGTGCAAGTCGCTTAACTAGCTGGGAGCAGTACTTC.

The chain uses TRBV6-4 and TRBJ2-1; possibly TRBD2 for D (7 bases). The CDR3 has 12 residues. CDR1 is MRHNA and CDR2 is SNTAGT in the germline V gene. Trimming shortened V by 6 bases and J by 10 bases, and 13 bases separated the two germline ends. The DNA of the CDR3 is TGTGCCAGCAGAGAGGGCGGGGGCGAGCAGTTCTTC. Translating it yields CASREGGGEQFF.

The rearrangement joins TRBV25-1 to TRBJ2-3, with 11 bases matching TRBD2. The CDR3 has 16 amino acids. Germline V gives CDR1 MGHDK, CDR2 SYGVNS. V lost 4 bases and J lost 6; bases outside the gene matches: 9. The CDR3 bases are TGTGCCAGCAGTGGAGGTAGCGGGAGGGCCATTGATACGCAGTATTTT. Encoded protein: CASSGGSGRAIDTQYF.

This chain connects TRBV9 to TRBJ2-1; 13 nucleotides match TRBD2. V dropped 4 bases and J dropped 4; count of bases not matched to a gene: 8. Per the germline V gene, CDR1 is SGDLS and CDR2 is YYNGEE. The CDR3 runs 17 residues. The CDR3 nucleotides read TGTGCCAGCAGCCCAACCTGGACTAGCGGGGGTTACAATGAGCAGTTCTTC. It specifies CASSPTWTSGGYNEQFF.